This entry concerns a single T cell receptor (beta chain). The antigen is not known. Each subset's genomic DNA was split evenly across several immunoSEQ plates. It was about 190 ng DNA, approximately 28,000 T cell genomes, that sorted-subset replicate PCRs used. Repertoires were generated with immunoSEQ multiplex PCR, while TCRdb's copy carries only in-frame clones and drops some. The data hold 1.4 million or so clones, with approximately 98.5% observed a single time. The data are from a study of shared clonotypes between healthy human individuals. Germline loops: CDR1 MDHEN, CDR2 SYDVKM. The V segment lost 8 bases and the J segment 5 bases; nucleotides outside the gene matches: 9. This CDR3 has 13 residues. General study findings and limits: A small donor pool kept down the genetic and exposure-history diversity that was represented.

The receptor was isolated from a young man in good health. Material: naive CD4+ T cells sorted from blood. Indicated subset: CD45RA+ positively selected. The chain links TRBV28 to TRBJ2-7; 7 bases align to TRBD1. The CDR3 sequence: CASYRDSNHEQYF. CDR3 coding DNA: TGTGCCAGCTATAGGGACAGTAACCACGAGCAGTACTTC.